The next 9 T cell receptor beta chains were all read from a single sample in a study of response to subunit inactivated influenza vaccine. MiXCR, applied by TCRdb to the RT-PCR reads, yields one record per CDR3 protein. The sample yields about 520,000 distinct CDR3 sequences, approximately 6.9% seen once. The source was PBMCs from blood, collected around 25 months after vaccination. These receptors all come from a man aged 50 to 69 who received an inactivated influenza vaccine.

The V call is TRBV6-5, the J call TRBJ2-7, with D tentatively TRBD1 or TRBD2 (5 bases each). CDR1 MNHEY and CDR2 SVGAGI come from the germline V gene. The germline V and J ends were trimmed by 8 bases and 6 bases, with 14 bases remaining between them. The length of the CDR3 is 12 residues. The CDR3 DNA is TGTGCCAGCGGATGGGGACCTTTCGAGCAGTACTTC. Amino acid sequence: CASGWGPFEQYF.

Details on this clonotype: Since a much larger clone is just one base distant, this may be a read error. J is TRBJ2-2 and V is TRBV5-1; possibly TRBD2 for D (6 bases). This CDR3 is 15 amino acids long. Trimming removed 4 bases from V and 5 bases from J, with 15 bases in between. Germline CDR1 is SGHRS and CDR2 is YFSETQ. The CDR3 nucleotides read TGCGCCAGCAGCCAGACGACTAGTTCTACCGGGGAGCTGTTTTTT. Protein: CASSQTTSSTGELFF.

This clonotype was recorded a few times. The limits of the CDR3 on the DNA are not certain, so only TCRdb's listed CDR3 is given. The gene calls are TRBV5-1 and TRBJ1-5; the table's D gene call, TRBD1, was not cross checked with the DNA. The CDR3 length equals 15 residues, ends included. The germline V gene has CDR1 SGHRS and CDR2 YFSETQ. Here the CDR3 reads CASSFGPGGDQPQHF.

This clonotype was found a few times. This chain joins TRBV5-1 and TRBJ2-7, with D hard to call. The CDR3 contains 12 residues. V lost 2 bases, J lost 7 bases, and 10 bases lay in between. Germline V gives CDR1 SGHRS, CDR2 YFSETQ. This chain's CDR3 is CASSFSPVEQYF. The CDR3 nucleotides are TGCGCCAGCAGCTTTTCCCCCGTTGAGCAGTACTTC.

The rearrangement joins TRBV7-9 to TRBJ2-1; 8 bases line up with TRBD2. The ends lost 5 bases at V and 3 bases at J; junction bases unmatched: 12. This CDR3 is 17 amino acids long. Germline V gene lookup returns CDR1 SEHNR and CDR2 FQNEAQ (reference sequence). The CDR3 sequence is CASSLGGAGVRYNEQFF. The CDR3 DNA reads as TGTGCCAGCAGCCTCGGGGGGGCGGGAGTGCGCTACAATGAGCAGTTCTTC. Drawing the rest from reference TRBV7-9 and TRBJ2-1, the complete variable domain is DTGVSQNPRHKITKRGQNVTFRCDPISEHNRLYWYRQTLGQGPEFLTYFQNEAQLEKSRLLSDRFSAERPKGSFSTLEIQRTEQGDSAMYLCASSLGGAGVRYNEQFFGPGTRLTVL.

The V gene is TRBV5-1, the J gene TRBJ2-7; weak D call: TRBD1 (5 bases). The CDR3 has 14 amino acids. The V gene's germline CDR1 is SGHRS and CDR2 YFSETQ. V lost 1 base and J 6 bases, leaving 14 bases between the germline ends. The CDR3 loop is CASSLQGRTGEQYF. CDR3 nucleotides: TGCGCCAGCAGCTTGCAGGGCAGGACGGGCGAGCAGTACTTC.

This clonotype was seen ten or more times. This sequence joins TRBV20-1 and TRBJ1-1, with D possibly TRBD1 on 6 matching bases. Trimming removed 3 bases at V and 1 base at J, with 12 bases between. Germline values: CDR1 DFQATT, CDR2 SNEGSKA (reference sequence). The CDR3 length is 14 residues. CDR3: CSARMGARNTEAFF. CDR3 nucleotide sequence: TGCAGTGCTAGGATGGGGGCCAGGAACACTGAAGCTTTCTTT.

This clonotype appeared a few times. The chain is built from TRBV4-1 and TRBJ2-3, with TRBD1 matching 7 bases. The CDR3 is made up of 15 amino acids. The germline gives CDR1 MGHRA, CDR2 YSYEKL. Trimming cost V 1 base and J 2 bases; bases outside gene matches: 3. As DNA, the CDR3 is TGCGCCAGCAGCCAAGTGGGACAGATCACAGATACGCAGTATTTT. This translates into CASSQVGQITDTQYF.

This clonotype was seen more than once but under ten times. The chain is built from TRBV5-6 and TRBJ2-3; 10 nucleotides align to TRBD2. V lost 0 bases and J lost 4; bases outside the gene matches: 11. This CDR3 is 18 amino acids long. Germline CDR1 reads SGHDT; CDR2 reads YYEEEE. The CDR3 nucleotides read TGTGCCAGCAGCTTGGAGGGGGCTAGCGGGAGCATTGCAGATACGCAGTATTTT. This encodes CASSLEGASGSIADTQYF.